This T cell receptor (beta chain) was profiled in a study of blood T cell repertoires in COVID-19. Across the study: Specimens from acute and convalescent COVID-19 originated in the United States, Italy and Spain. T cells, B-cell-depleted T cells, or PBMCs supplied cDNA or gDNA.

As handled by the study authors: Estimates of nucleated cell counts were drawn from the amplification of reference gene primers. This table comes from immunoSEQ multiplex PCR, and its TCRdb copy is limited to in-frame clones, with some not included. From that table come the V and J calls and clone size; the DNA was used to work out D and trimming. The data hold around 220,000 clones, with approximately 90% observed a single time. The CDR3 runs 14 residues. V lost 1 base and J lost 4, with 13 bases in between. Germline CDR1 is GTSNPN and CDR2 is SVGIG (reference sequence). Sequencing input: peripheral blood. This sequence was found in a man aged 45-65 years with acute or convalescent COVID-19. The chain links TRBV30 to TRBJ2-5, with D possibly matching TRBD1 (5 bases). The chain's CDR3 is CAWSGAGHAETQYF. Here the CDR3 DNA reads TGTGCCTGGAGTGGGGCCGGACACGCAGAGACCCAGTACTTC. The entire variable domain, with the rest obtained from reference TRBV30 and TRBJ2-5, is as follows: SQTIHQWPATLVQPVGSPLSLECTVEGTSNPNLYWYRQAAGRGLQLLFYSVGIGQISSEVPQNLSASRPQDRQFILSSKKLLLSDSGFYLCAWSGAGHAETQYFGPGTRLLVL.